The source of this T cell receptor beta chain is a study of blood T cell repertoires in COVID-19. Study details: Both acute and convalescent COVID-19 samples were obtained from the United States, Italy and Spain. Sources were T cells, B-cell-depleted T cells, or PBMCs; the material itself was cDNA or gDNA.

On this clone: The sample carries other DNA sequences with the same CDR3.

The authors' processing: For nucleated cells, counts were estimated from reference gene primer amplification. Profiled with immunoSEQ multiplex PCR; TCRdb holds only in-frame clones, not every one. For V, J and clone size, that table is used; D and trimming come from the DNA. The sample shows some 360,000 clones, 87% of them seen only once. The CDR3 is made up of 13 amino acids. V gave up 3 bases and J gave up 3 bases, with 8 bases separating them. CDR1 is KGHSH and CDR2 is LQKENI in the germline V gene. Enrollment of patients from Seattle took place during active infection, with longitudinal follow-up.

J is TRBJ1-1 and V is TRBV18, with a tentative D call TRBD1 (6 bases). The sequencing input was peripheral blood. This receptor was obtained from a woman aged 60-75 years with COVID-19, enrolled during active disease. CDR3 bases: TGTGCCAGCTCACCCAACAGGGACACTGAAGCTTTCTTT. Its protein product is CASSPNRDTEAFF.